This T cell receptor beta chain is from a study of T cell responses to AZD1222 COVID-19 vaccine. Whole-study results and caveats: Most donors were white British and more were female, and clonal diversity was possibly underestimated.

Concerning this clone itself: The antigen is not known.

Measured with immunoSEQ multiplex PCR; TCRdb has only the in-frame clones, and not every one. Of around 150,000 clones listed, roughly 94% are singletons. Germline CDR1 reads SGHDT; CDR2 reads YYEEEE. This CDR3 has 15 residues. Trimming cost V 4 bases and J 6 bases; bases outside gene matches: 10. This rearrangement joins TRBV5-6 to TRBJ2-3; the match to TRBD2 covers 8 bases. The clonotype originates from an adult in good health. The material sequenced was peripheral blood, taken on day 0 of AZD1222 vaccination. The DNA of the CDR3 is TGTGCCAGCAGCGGGGGAGCGGGGGTGGCCGATACGCAGTATTTT. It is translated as CASSGGAGVADTQYF.